This T cell receptor beta chain was identified in a study of blood T cell repertoires in COVID-19. Profiling relied on immunoSEQ multiplex PCR, and the TCRdb table lists in-frame clones only, not all of them. Altogether 240,000 or so clones are present, about four fifths being singletons, with the ten largest covering around 7.5%. Trimming left V 4 bases short and J 8 bases short, with 11 bases between. This CDR3 region has 13 residues. Germline CDR1 LGHNA, CDR2 YSLEER. This chain connects TRBV4-3 to TRBJ1-4, with D tentatively TRBD1 (6 bases). The sequence came from a woman at least 80 years old with COVID-19, enrolled during active disease. The specimen was peripheral blood. The CDR3 nucleotides are TGCGCCAGCAGCCCACAACAGGGAGAAAAACTGTTTTTT. Its protein is CASSPQQGEKLFF.